This is a list of T cell receptor beta chains from one sample in a study of T cell repertoires in cytomegalovirus infection. One entry per CDR3 protein results from TCRdb running MiXCR on the reads. This sample has some 180,000 distinct CDR3 sequences; approximately 18% occur once, and the top ten carry approximately 25%. What was sequenced was CD8+ T cells from PBMCs. The receptors stem from a human donor in good health (CMV status not recorded). Some clones in this sample may be carry-over from other donors' samples. Both conserved end residues are part of each CDR3. Each record gives: D gene, J gene, V gene, clone size, CDR3 DNA, CDR3 protein. The D gene is left open where the match is weak. The size entry is marked missing in some rows and otherwise reads once, few, many or a size class.

d_gene: TRBD1; j_gene: TRBJ2-7; v_gene: TRBV6-5; abundance: few; CDR3nt: TGTGCCAGCAGTTCCACAGGGGCGGGCTCCTACGAGCAGTACTTC; CDR3aa: CASSSTGAGSYEQYF
d_gene: TRBD1; j_gene: TRBJ2-2; v_gene: TRBV7-2; abundance: few; CDR3nt: TGTGCCAGCAGCCAGAGGACAGGAGGAACCGGGGAGCTGTTTTTT; CDR3aa: CASSQRTGGTGELFF
d_gene: TRBD1; j_gene: TRBJ2-7; v_gene: TRBV29-1; abundance: .; CDR3nt: TGCAGCGTTGAAGAGGACAGGGGGTTATACTTC; CDR3aa: CSVEEDRGLYF
d_gene: .; j_gene: TRBJ1-2; v_gene: TRBV6-1; abundance: .; CDR3nt: TGTGCCAGCAGTGCTACGAACAGGATTCAGTATGGCTACACCTTC; CDR3aa: CASSATNRIQYGYTF
d_gene: .; j_gene: TRBJ2-3; v_gene: TRBV7-6; abundance: once; CDR3nt: TGTGCCAGCAGCTACGACTTGGCTAGCACAGATACGCAGTATTTT; CDR3aa: CASSYDLASTDTQYF
d_gene: .; j_gene: TRBJ1-1; v_gene: TRBV5-8; abundance: .; CDR3nt: TGTGCCAGCAGCTTGGGCTTAGGACGCACTGAAGCTTTCTTT; CDR3aa: CASSLGLGRTEAFF
d_gene: .; j_gene: TRBJ1-1; v_gene: TRBV6-6; abundance: few; CDR3nt: TGTGCCAGCAGTTTCAGGGGTGTTGATCCTGAAGCTTTCTTT; CDR3aa: CASSFRGVDPEAFF
d_gene: TRBD2; j_gene: TRBJ2-7; v_gene: TRBV12-3/TRBV12-4; abundance: .; CDR3nt: TGTGCCAGCAGTTTTGCGGGGGACTCCTACGAGCAGTACTTC; CDR3aa: CASSFAGDSYEQYF
d_gene: .; j_gene: TRBJ2-3; v_gene: TRBV7-6; abundance: .; CDR3nt: TGTGCCAGCAGCTCCAGGGGAAACACAGATACGCAGTATTTT; CDR3aa: CASSSRGNTDTQYF
d_gene: .; j_gene: TRBJ2-1; v_gene: TRBV6-2/TRBV6-3; abundance: .; CDR3nt: TGTGCCAGCAGTTACCCGGGACGCTCGCGGACGAATGAGCAGTTCTTC; CDR3aa: CASSYPGRSRTNEQFF
d_gene: TRBD1; j_gene: TRBJ2-5; v_gene: TRBV7-2; abundance: few; CDR3nt: TGTGCCAGCAGCCAGACAGGGGGCTATAGAGAGACCCAGTACTTC; CDR3aa: CASSQTGGYRETQYF
d_gene: .; j_gene: TRBJ2-1; v_gene: TRBV29-1; abundance: .; CDR3nt: TGCAGCGTAGGGAACAATGAGCAGTTCTTC; CDR3aa: CSVGNNEQFF
d_gene: .; j_gene: TRBJ2-3; v_gene: TRBV2; abundance: .; CDR3nt: TGTGCCAGCAGTGAGCCCGAGGGGGGCTTCACAGATACGCAGTATTTT; CDR3aa: CASSEPEGGFTDTQYF
d_gene: .; j_gene: TRBJ2-7; v_gene: TRBV5-1; abundance: .; CDR3nt: TGCGCCAGCAGCTTGGCCAGGTTCGAGCAGGGATCTGAGAACGAGCAGTACTTC; CDR3aa: CASSLARFEQGSENEQYF
d_gene: .; j_gene: TRBJ2-7; v_gene: TRBV6-2/TRBV6-3; abundance: .; CDR3nt: TGTGCCAGCAGTTACTCGTCTCCAGGGCTCAGCGAGCAGTACTTC; CDR3aa: CASSYSSPGLSEQYF
d_gene: .; j_gene: TRBJ1-2; v_gene: TRBV5-1; abundance: few; CDR3nt: TGCGCCAGCAGCCTGACAGAGCCCTATGGCTACACCTTC; CDR3aa: CASSLTEPYGYTF
d_gene: .; j_gene: TRBJ2-3; v_gene: TRBV6-2/TRBV6-3; abundance: .; CDR3nt: TGTGCCAGCACCAACTACAGGGTTACAGATACGCAGTATTTT; CDR3aa: CASTNYRVTDTQYF
d_gene: TRBD2; j_gene: TRBJ2-5; v_gene: TRBV6-6; abundance: .; CDR3nt: TGTGCCAGCAGTGCCGGGACTAGCGGGACCCAGTACTTC; CDR3aa: CASSAGTSGTQYF
d_gene: .; j_gene: TRBJ2-7; v_gene: TRBV29-1; abundance: .; CDR3nt: TGCAGCGTTGCCCCGGGACAATTCCCGTACGAGCAGTACTTC; CDR3aa: CSVAPGQFPYEQYF
d_gene: .; j_gene: TRBJ2-3; v_gene: TRBV6-2/TRBV6-3; abundance: few; CDR3nt: TGTGCCAGCAGTTACACACAGGGACTCACAGATACGCAGTATTTT; CDR3aa: CASSYTQGLTDTQYF
d_gene: TRBD1; j_gene: TRBJ2-7; v_gene: TRBV28; abundance: few; CDR3nt: TGTGCCAGCAACTTTGACAGGGCCTCCTACGAGCAGTACTTC; CDR3aa: CASNFDRASYEQYF
d_gene: .; j_gene: TRBJ1-1; v_gene: TRBV7-2; abundance: few; CDR3nt: TGTGCCAGCAGCTTAGAGGTGTCGGCCGTGGACACTGAAGCTTTCTTT; CDR3aa: CASSLEVSAVDTEAFF
d_gene: .; j_gene: TRBJ2-2; v_gene: TRBV7-6; abundance: .; CDR3nt: TGTGCCAGCAGCTTAGTAGAGGCTGGGTACACCGGGGAGCTGTTTTTT; CDR3aa: CASSLVEAGYTGELFF
d_gene: .; j_gene: TRBJ2-7; v_gene: TRBV19; abundance: .; CDR3nt: TGTGCCAGTTACTTCAGGGGAGGCTACGAGCAGTACTTC; CDR3aa: CASYFRGGYEQYF
d_gene: TRBD1; j_gene: TRBJ1-5; v_gene: TRBV15; abundance: .; CDR3nt: TGTGCCACCAGCGGAAGGAGACAGGGCCTCAATCAGCCCCAGCATTTT; CDR3aa: CATSGRRQGLNQPQHF
d_gene: TRBD1; j_gene: TRBJ2-7; v_gene: TRBV30; abundance: .; CDR3nt: TGTGCCTGGAGTGTACTAGGGGGCCGGGACGAGCAGTACTTC; CDR3aa: CAWSVLGGRDEQYF
d_gene: TRBD1; j_gene: TRBJ2-7; v_gene: TRBV2; abundance: .; CDR3nt: TGTGCCAGCAGTGGACACAGGGGGCCCTACGAGCAGTACTTC; CDR3aa: CASSGHRGPYEQYF
d_gene: .; j_gene: TRBJ1-1; v_gene: TRBV10-3; abundance: few; CDR3nt: TGTGCCATCAGTGAGTCTCCGATAACTGAAGCTTTCTTT; CDR3aa: CAISESPITEAFF
d_gene: .; j_gene: TRBJ1-1; v_gene: TRBV5-4; abundance: .; CDR3nt: TGTGCCAGCACCATACAGGGAATGACTGAAGCTTTCTTT; CDR3aa: CASTIQGMTEAFF
d_gene: .; j_gene: TRBJ1-1; v_gene: TRBV20-1; abundance: .; CDR3nt: TGCAGTGCTAGGGGGGTAGGGAACACTGAAGCTTTCTTT; CDR3aa: CSARGVGNTEAFF
d_gene: .; j_gene: TRBJ2-3; v_gene: TRBV12-3/TRBV12-4; abundance: few; CDR3nt: TGTGCCAGCAGCTTACCGGGGGCAGCAATGAGCACAGATACGCAGTATTTT; CDR3aa: CASSLPGAAMSTDTQYF
d_gene: TRBD1; j_gene: TRBJ2-7; v_gene: TRBV2; abundance: .; CDR3nt: TGTGCCAGCAGTGAAGCGCCGGGGACAGGGGGCGCGTACGAGCAGTACTTC; CDR3aa: CASSEAPGTGGAYEQYF
d_gene: .; j_gene: TRBJ2-5; v_gene: TRBV6-5; abundance: few; CDR3nt: TGTGCCAGCAGTTACTGGGGGGCCGGGGAGACCCAGTACTTC; CDR3aa: CASSYWGAGETQYF
d_gene: .; j_gene: TRBJ2-7; v_gene: TRBV19; abundance: few; CDR3nt: TGTGCCAGTAGTATAGGCCGAGACAGAGCCTACGAGCAGTACTTC; CDR3aa: CASSIGRDRAYEQYF
d_gene: .; j_gene: TRBJ2-1; v_gene: TRBV7-2; abundance: few; CDR3nt: TGTGCCAGCAGCTTAAATGGTCGCGAGACTAAGAGTTTCTTC; CDR3aa: CASSLNGRETKSFF
d_gene: .; j_gene: TRBJ2-5; v_gene: TRBV7-9; abundance: .; CDR3nt: TGTGCCAGCAGCTTAGTATCACCCCGTGGGGAGACCCAGTACTTC; CDR3aa: CASSLVSPRGETQYF
d_gene: .; j_gene: TRBJ1-1; v_gene: TRBV28; abundance: few; CDR3nt: TGTGCCAGCAGTTTGTCCGATAAGAACACTGAAGCTTTCTTT; CDR3aa: CASSLSDKNTEAFF
d_gene: .; j_gene: TRBJ2-7; v_gene: TRBV9; abundance: .; CDR3nt: TGTGCCAGCAGCGTCGACTTGAGCTCCTACGAGCAGTACTTC; CDR3aa: CASSVDLSSYEQYF
d_gene: .; j_gene: TRBJ2-7; v_gene: TRBV6-2/TRBV6-3; abundance: few; CDR3nt: TGTGCCAGCAGCTACAGGGACAACTACCTCCTGTACTTC; CDR3aa: CASSYRDNYLLYF
d_gene: .; j_gene: TRBJ2-1; v_gene: TRBV6-2/TRBV6-3; abundance: few; CDR3nt: TGTGCCAGCACCTGGGGGGCCTGGAATGAGCAGTTCTTC; CDR3aa: CASTWGAWNEQFF
d_gene: TRBD1; j_gene: TRBJ1-6; v_gene: TRBV12-3/TRBV12-4; abundance: few; CDR3nt: TGTGCCAGCAGTCCCAAGAACAGGGGGCTGAGGTCACCCCTCCACTTT; CDR3aa: CASSPKNRGLRSPLHF
d_gene: .; j_gene: TRBJ1-1; v_gene: TRBV4-1; abundance: few; CDR3nt: TGCGCCAGCAGCCAAGATCCTAGGGTGGGAGCTTTCTTT; CDR3aa: CASSQDPRVGAFF
d_gene: TRBD1; j_gene: TRBJ2-1; v_gene: TRBV12-3/TRBV12-4; abundance: .; CDR3nt: TGTGCCAGCAGTCATGGATTCGGACAGGGCCCAGGACTCTTC; CDR3aa: CASSHGFGQGPGLF
d_gene: .; j_gene: TRBJ2-2; v_gene: TRBV12-3/TRBV12-4; abundance: .; CDR3nt: TGTGCCAGCAGTTTAGAGATTAGCCCGGCCGGGGAGCTGTTTTTT; CDR3aa: CASSLEISPAGELFF
d_gene: TRBD1; j_gene: TRBJ2-1; v_gene: TRBV7-2; abundance: few; CDR3nt: TGTGCCAGCAGCTTAGTAGGGGACAGGGGGGATGAGCAGTTCTTC; CDR3aa: CASSLVGDRGDEQFF
d_gene: .; j_gene: TRBJ2-7; v_gene: TRBV6-8; abundance: .; CDR3nt: TGTGCCAGCAGTTACTCGAAATTCAGGGGTTCGACCTACGAGCAGTACTTC; CDR3aa: CASSYSKFRGSTYEQYF
d_gene: TRBD2; j_gene: TRBJ2-1; v_gene: TRBV7-6; abundance: few; CDR3nt: TGTGCCAGCAGCTTAATACTAGCGGGGGATGAGCAGTTCTTC; CDR3aa: CASSLILAGDEQFF
d_gene: .; j_gene: TRBJ2-7; v_gene: TRBV7-9; abundance: few; CDR3nt: TGTGCCAGCAGCTTAGGGGCCGTATCCGAGCAGTACTTC; CDR3aa: CASSLGAVSEQYF
d_gene: TRBD1; j_gene: TRBJ2-1; v_gene: TRBV19; abundance: .; CDR3nt: TGTGCCAGTAGTGCGACCGGGACAGGAATCAATGAGCAGTTCTTC; CDR3aa: CASSATGTGINEQFF
d_gene: .; j_gene: TRBJ1-6; v_gene: TRBV7-2; abundance: many; CDR3nt: TGTGCCAGCAGCCTCCCCGGACAGAATTCACCCCTCCACTTT; CDR3aa: CASSLPGQNSPLHF
d_gene: .; j_gene: TRBJ1-2; v_gene: TRBV29-1; abundance: .; CDR3nt: TGCAGCGTTGATACAGGGCCCGATTCCTATGGCTACACCTTC; CDR3aa: CSVDTGPDSYGYTF
d_gene: TRBD1; j_gene: TRBJ2-1; v_gene: TRBV7-9; abundance: few; CDR3nt: TGTGCCAGCAGCGTGGGACAGGGTGCCTACAATGAGCAGTTCTTC; CDR3aa: CASSVGQGAYNEQFF
d_gene: TRBD1; j_gene: TRBJ1-4; v_gene: TRBV7-9; abundance: few; CDR3nt: TGTGCCAGCAGCCCAAAAGCAGGGGGCCGAGAAAAACTGTTTTTT; CDR3aa: CASSPKAGGREKLFF
d_gene: .; j_gene: TRBJ1-1; v_gene: TRBV29-1; abundance: few; CDR3nt: TGCAGCGCAGGGGAGGGATTGAACACTGAAGCTTTCTTT; CDR3aa: CSAGEGLNTEAFF
d_gene: .; j_gene: TRBJ2-1; v_gene: TRBV14; abundance: .; CDR3nt: TGTGCCAGCAGCCAAGTAGGGTTAGCGGCCAATGAGCAGTTCTTC; CDR3aa: CASSQVGLAANEQFF
d_gene: TRBD1; j_gene: TRBJ2-2; v_gene: TRBV7-9; abundance: .; CDR3nt: TGTGCCAGCAGCTACCCTATTTCTGACGACAGGGGGTACACCGGGGAGCTGTTTTTT; CDR3aa: CASSYPISDDRGYTGELFF
d_gene: .; j_gene: TRBJ1-1; v_gene: TRBV10-3; abundance: few; CDR3nt: TGTGCCATCAGGCCGGGGGAAAGTGGGAACACTGAAGCTTTCTTT; CDR3aa: CAIRPGESGNTEAFF
d_gene: .; j_gene: TRBJ1-1; v_gene: TRBV7-9; abundance: .; CDR3nt: TGTGCCAGCAGCGGGGGGACCGAGAACACTGAAGCTTTCTTT; CDR3aa: CASSGGTENTEAFF
d_gene: TRBD2; j_gene: TRBJ2-1; v_gene: TRBV7-6; abundance: .; CDR3nt: TGTGCCAGCAGCCCCAATATAGGACTAGCGGACAACAATGAGCAGTTCTTC; CDR3aa: CASSPNIGLADNNEQFF